This is a list of T cell receptor beta chains from one sample in a study of resident and recirculating memory T cells in vitiligo. Profiling relied on immunoSEQ multiplex PCR, and the TCRdb table lists in-frame clones only, not all of them. Seen here are tens of thousands of clones, roughly 94% observed once, and the top ten hold about 5%. Input material: blood. The origin of the receptors is a male donor with vitiligo. The CDR3 runs from the conserved cysteine through the conserved F or W. The D gene is left open where the match is weak. Where a row states a size, it is once, few, many or the class of an expanded clone; other rows omit it.

CDR3 DNA: TGTGCCAGCAGCAAAGCGCTTTATCTCTTGCGACGGGACAGGTTTATCGGATACGAGCAGTACTTC; CDR3 protein: CASSKALYLLRRDRFIGYEQYF; J gene: TRBJ2-7; clone size: NA; V gene: TRBV21-1; D gene: NA
CDR3 DNA: TGTGCCATCAGTTCACTAGCGGGTGGGCGGACCTCATACGAGCAGTACTTC; CDR3 protein: CAISSLAGGRTSYEQYF; J gene: TRBJ2-7; clone size: NA; V gene: TRBV10-3; D gene: TRBD2
CDR3 DNA: TGTGCCAGTGGGCCGACAGGGGCGGGAACCGGGGAGCTGTTTTTT; CDR3 protein: CASGPTGAGTGELFF; J gene: TRBJ2-2; clone size: NA; V gene: TRBV19; D gene: TRBD1
CDR3 DNA: TGTGCCATCAGTGACGGGACAGGGGCTGTTAACCGCTGGGGCTACACCTTC; CDR3 protein: CAISDGTGAVNRWGYTF; J gene: TRBJ1-2; clone size: NA; V gene: TRBV10-3; D gene: TRBD1
CDR3 DNA: TGTGCCAGCAGCTTAGTAGGGGATAGCTATGGCTACACCTTC; CDR3 protein: CASSLVGDSYGYTF; J gene: TRBJ1-2; clone size: NA; V gene: TRBV7-6; D gene: NA
CDR3 DNA: TGTGCCAGCAGCATGCAGGGGGCCCCCATGAACACTGAAGCTTTCTTT; CDR3 protein: CASSMQGAPMNTEAFF; J gene: TRBJ1-1; clone size: NA; V gene: TRBV9; D gene: TRBD1
CDR3 DNA: TGTGCCAGCAGCTTGGCGACCGGGGAGGGAGCCCGCTACAATGAGCAGTTCTTC; CDR3 protein: CASSLATGEGARYNEQFF; J gene: TRBJ2-1; clone size: NA; V gene: TRBV7-6; D gene: TRBD2
CDR3 DNA: TGCGCCAGCAGCCGAGGCTTAAGGGAGACCCAGTACTTC; CDR3 protein: CASSRGLRETQYF; J gene: TRBJ2-5; clone size: NA; V gene: TRBV4-1; D gene: NA
CDR3 DNA: TGCGCCAGCAACCTGGGACTAGCGGGAGGGTCTGAGCAGTTCTTC; CDR3 protein: CASNLGLAGGSEQFF; J gene: TRBJ2-1; clone size: once; V gene: TRBV5-1; D gene: TRBD2
CDR3 DNA: TGTGCCAGCAGCATCTACTATGCGGGGGGTAACACAGATACGCAGTATTTT; CDR3 protein: CASSIYYAGGNTDTQYF; J gene: TRBJ2-3; clone size: NA; V gene: TRBV28; D gene: TRBD2
CDR3 DNA: TGTGCCAGCAGCCTCGAAGGGGCCGGGACTAGCGGGAGGGTGAATGAGCAGTTCTTC; CDR3 protein: CASSLEGAGTSGRVNEQFF; J gene: TRBJ2-1; clone size: NA; V gene: TRBV9; D gene: TRBD2
CDR3 DNA: TGTGCCAGTTGGCACAGCAGCGGTCAGCCCCAGCATTTT; CDR3 protein: CASWHSSGQPQHF; J gene: TRBJ1-5; clone size: NA; V gene: TRBV19; D gene: NA
CDR3 DNA: TGTGCCAGCAGCTCCTCGGGACTTCTCTCCTACGAGCAGTACTTC; CDR3 protein: CASSSSGLLSYEQYF; J gene: TRBJ2-7; clone size: NA; V gene: TRBV7-2; D gene: NA